What follows are 28 T cell receptor beta chains derived from one specimen sequenced in a study of identical twins. TCRdb reprocessed the 5' RACE reads via MiXCR and lists one record per CDR3 protein. The data hold some 500,000 distinct CDR3 sequences, with roughly 13% observed a single time. These same records also appear under a second study, on yellow fever vaccine responses in identical twins.

Sequenced material: CD4+ T cells sorted from blood. These receptors all come from a woman younger than 35 in good health.

This clonotype has just a few counts. The chain couples TRBV20-1 to TRBJ2-4; D is undetermined. Germline assignment: CDR1 DFQATT and CDR2 SNEGSKA (reference sequence). This CDR3 spans 12 amino acids. V lost 5 bases, J lost 6 bases, and 11 bases lay in between. This chain's CDR3 is CSARKLTNIQYF. CDR3 bases: TGCAGTGCTCGAAAACTAACAAACATTCAGTACTTC.

The chain has TRBV6-2 or TRBV6-3 and TRBJ1-5; maybe TRBD1 (5 bases). This CDR3 is 13 amino acids long. V lost 2 bases and J 6 bases, leaving 8 bases between the germline ends. The germline CDR1 and CDR2 sequences are MNHEY and SVGEGT. DNA for the CDR3: TGTGCCAGCAGTTACGACGGGACTCAGCCCCAGCATTTT. It yields the protein CASSYDGTQPQHF.

The CDR3 nucleotides are TGCAGTGCTAGAGCGGTAACCTCCTACAATGAGCAGTTCTTC. This codes for CSARAVTSYNEQFF. The chain employs TRBV20-1 and TRBJ2-1, with D unresolved. Germline assignment: CDR1 DFQATT and CDR2 SNEGSKA (reference sequence). The CDR3 contains 14 residues. The V and J ends lost 1 base and 0 bases respectively, with 7 bases between them.

This clonotype came up a few times. The gene calls are TRBV6-1 and TRBJ2-2, with D perhaps given as TRBD1 or TRBD2 (6 bases each). In germline, CDR1 is MNHNS, CDR2 SASEGT. The CDR3 runs 15 residues. V lost 8 bases and J 3 bases, leaving 16 bases between the germline ends. CDR3 sequence (DNA): TGTGCCAGCTCCCGCTGGGGGGCAGACACCGGGGAGCTGTTTTTT. Protein product: CASSRWGADTGELFF.

This clonotype has more than one count but fewer than ten. The V and J genes are TRBV6-2 or TRBV6-3 and TRBJ2-1, with 8 bases fitting TRBD1. Germline V gene sequence: CDR1 MNHEY, CDR2 SVGEGT. V was pared by 10 bases and J by 4 bases, with 12 bases of the junction left unmatched. This CDR3 region has 15 residues. CDR3 DNA sequence: TGTGCCACGATGAACCCAGGGGGCAGTTACAATGAGCAGTTCTTC. This translates into CATMNPGGSYNEQFF.

The chain carries TRBV2 and TRBJ1-5; 8 bases align to TRBD1. J gave up 0 bases and V 4 bases, and 8 bases lay outside the gene matches. This CDR3 spans 17 amino acids. From germline, CDR1 is SNHLY and CDR2 FYNNEI. Written as DNA, the CDR3 is TGTGCCAGCAGTGCAGGACAGGGTGCCCTTAGCAATCAGCCCCAGCATTTT. As protein: CASSAGQGALSNQPQHF.

This clonotype occurred once. The CDR3 reads CASSEELYEQYF. The CDR3, as DNA: TGTGCCAGCAGCGAAGAGCTATACGAGCAGTACTTC. The chain has TRBV6-6 and TRBJ2-7; D unresolved. The V gene lost 6 bases and the J gene lost 4 bases, with 10 bases spanning the gap. In germline, CDR1 is MNHNY, CDR2 SVGAGI (reference sequence). The CDR3 consists of 12 residues.

This rearrangement joins TRBV12-3 or TRBV12-4 to TRBJ2-5, with 7 bases identical to TRBD2. This CDR3 is 15 amino acids long. V shed 2 bases, J shed 5 bases, and the junction held 8 bases outside the gene matches. The CDR3 sequence: CASSLIVLGGETQYF. CDR3 coding DNA: TGTGCCAGCAGTTTAATCGTACTCGGGGGGGAGACCCAGTACTTC.

In its sample, this clonotype was seen a few times. The chain links TRBV4-1 to TRBJ2-5; 8 bases fit TRBD2. Trimming took 2 bases from V and 5 from J; bases not matched to a gene: 16. The CDR3 totals 18 residues. CDR1 and CDR2 from the germline V gene are MGHRA and YSYEKL. The CDR3 sequence is CASSQPSRTAGDPETQYF. The CDR3 bases are TGCGCCAGCAGCCAACCATCCAGGACAGCGGGGGACCCCGAGACCCAGTACTTC.

The J gene is TRBJ2-7, the V gene TRBV2; D call uncertain. The CDR3 extends over 15 amino acids. CDR1 and CDR2 from the germline V gene are SNHLY and FYNNEI. Trimming took off 5 bases at V and 0 bases at J, with 14 bases between the two ends. The CDR3 protein is CASSSNSFSSYEQYF. The CDR3 DNA is TGTGCCAGCAGTTCAAACAGCTTTAGCTCCTACGAGCAGTACTTC.

This clonotype occurred a few times. This rearrangement joins TRBV29-1 to TRBJ2-7; D may match TRBD1 or TRBD2 (5 bases each). In germline, CDR1 is SQVTM, CDR2 ANQGSEA. Trimming left V 6 bases short and J 0 bases short, with 12 bases between. The CDR3 totals 13 residues. The CDR3 DNA sequence: TGCAGCGTACGGGGCCCTGGCTCCTACGAGCAGTACTTC. Translating gives CSVRGPGSYEQYF.

This clonotype was observed a handful of times. The chain recombines TRBV3-1 with TRBJ2-1; the D is unclear. CDR3 length equals 11 residues. The germline V gene encodes CDR1 LGHDT and CDR2 YNNKEL (reference sequence). The germline V and J ends were trimmed by 0 bases and 9 bases, with 3 bases remaining between them. This chain's CDR3 is CASSQEGEQFF. CDR3 sequence (DNA): TGTGCCAGCAGCCAAGAAGGTGAGCAGTTCTTC.

The sample holds a few counts of this clonotype. The chain couples TRBV7-2 to TRBJ2-5, with D perhaps matching TRBD2 (6 bases). Germline V gene data show CDR1 as SGHTA and CDR2 as FQGNSA. V lost 3 bases, J lost 5 bases, and 16 bases lay in between. The CDR3 covers 15 residues. Here the CDR3 reads CASSFRGRFPETQYF. In DNA, the CDR3 is TGTGCCAGCAGCTTCCGGGGGAGGTTTCCGGAGACCCAGTACTTC.

This clonotype occurred a few times. This chain links TRBV3-1 with TRBJ2-7; the D gene is possibly TRBD1 (6 bases). This CDR3 spans 14 amino acids. V lost 4 bases, J lost 2 bases, and 12 bases lay in between. Per germline, CDR1 LGHDT and CDR2 YNNKEL (reference sequence). DNA of the CDR3: TGTGCCAGCAGCCCCAACAGGGTTGCCTACGAGCAGTACTTC. It encodes CASSPNRVAYEQYF.

This clonotype was seen more than once but under ten times. The chain employs TRBV12-3 or TRBV12-4 and TRBJ1-5; the D gene is possibly TRBD1 (5 bases). V was trimmed by 1 base and J by 0 bases, leaving 7 bases between them. The CDR3 sequence is 15 residues long. Here the CDR3 DNA reads TGTGCCAGCAGTTTAGGACAGCGTAGCAATCAGCCCCAGCATTTT. It yields the protein CASSLGQRSNQPQHF.

This clonotype has a handful of counts. This chain uses TRBV6-5 with TRBJ2-2; TRBD2 matches 9 bases. Germline values: CDR1 MNHEY, CDR2 SVGAGI. This CDR3 is 16 amino acids long. V lost 4 bases to trimming and J lost 3 bases; unmatched junction nucleotides: 6. The CDR3 nucleotides read TGTGCCAGCAGTTTCGTAGCGGGGGATTACACCGGGGAGCTGTTTTTT. Protein product: CASSFVAGDYTGELFF.

The V and J genes are TRBV27 and TRBJ2-1; D is possibly TRBD1 (5 bases). Between the trimmed V and J ends, which lost 5 bases and 7 bases, there was a span of 12 bases. Germline-derived CDR1 and CDR2 are MNHEY and SMNVEV (reference sequence). The CDR3 contains 13 residues. The CDR3 DNA sequence: TGTGCCAGCAGTATCGACAGACGAAATGAGCAGTTCTTC. Translating gives CASSIDRRNEQFF.

This rearrangement joins TRBV5-5 to TRBJ2-3; 7 positions match TRBD2. V dropped 5 bases and J dropped 2; count of bases not matched to a gene: 5. This CDR3 spans 14 amino acids. Per the germline V gene, CDR1 is SGHKS and CDR2 is YYEKEE (reference sequence). The CDR3 loop is CASRERDPTDTQYF. The CDR3 DNA reads TGTGCCAGCAGAGAGCGGGACCCCACAGATACGCAGTATTTT.

The gene calls are TRBV6-5 and TRBJ2-7; 9 bases line up with TRBD1. There are 16 residues in the CDR3. V was clipped by 2 bases and J by 9 bases; unmatched bases: 14. The germline V gene has CDR1 MNHEY and CDR2 SVGAGI. CDR3 in amino acids: CASSYLPRDRVTGQYF. CDR3 coding DNA: TGTGCCAGCAGTTACCTCCCCCGGGACAGGGTGACGGGGCAGTACTTC.

The V and J genes are TRBV11-1 and TRBJ2-1; D gene unclear. This CDR3 comprises 18 residues. The V gene's germline CDR1 is SGHAT and CDR2 FQDESV (reference sequence). V was pared by 4 bases and J by 0 bases, with 19 bases between. The CDR3 region is CASSSIGWSLSSYNEQFF. CDR3 sequence (DNA): TGTGCCAGCAGCTCGATAGGTTGGTCCCTAAGCTCCTACAATGAGCAGTTCTTC.

The chain links TRBV3-1 to TRBJ1-2; a weak D match, TRBD1 (6 bases). Deletions cut 0 bases from V and 8 bases from J, with 7 bases between. The CDR3 totals 12 residues. Germline CDR1 is LGHDT and CDR2 is YNNKEL (reference sequence). Here the CDR3 reads CASSQDTGGYTF. The CDR3 DNA follows: TGTGCCAGCAGCCAAGACACAGGGGGCTACACCTTC.

The chain uses TRBV6-1 and TRBJ1-2; D is possibly TRBD1 (5 bases). The length of the CDR3 is 13 residues. The germline V gene encodes CDR1 MNHNS and CDR2 SASEGT. The V gene lost 5 bases and the J gene lost 7 bases, with 14 bases spanning the gap. The CDR3 sequence: CASSLSGAAGYTF. In nucleotides, the CDR3 is TGTGCCAGCAGTCTCTCCGGGGCAGCTGGCTACACCTTC.

This clonotype has a handful of counts. This rearrangement joins TRBV5-1 to TRBJ1-1; D not resolved. V lost 0 bases, J lost 0 bases, and 12 bases lay in between. The CDR3 covers 16 residues. The germline V gene has CDR1 SGHRS and CDR2 YFSETQ. The CDR3 here is CASSLDGGLMNTEAFF. DNA of the CDR3: TGCGCCAGCAGCTTGGATGGCGGTTTAATGAACACTGAAGCTTTCTTT.

In this sample, this clonotype turned up many times. The rearrangement joins TRBV6-2 or TRBV6-3 to TRBJ2-1, with unresolved D. Trimming removed 8 bases at V and 1 base at J, with 9 bases between. The germline CDR1 and CDR2 sequences are MNHEY and SVGEGT. The CDR3 extends over 13 amino acids. CDR3 protein: CASQLESYNEQFF. The CDR3 DNA reads as TGTGCCAGCCAACTTGAGTCCTACAATGAGCAGTTCTTC.

This clonotype was seen a handful of times. This chain joins TRBV7-9 and TRBJ2-5, with 15 bases aligning to TRBD2. J lost 4 bases, V lost 2 bases, and 5 bases had no gene match. There are 17 residues in the CDR3. Germline V CDR1 and CDR2: SEHNR, FQNEAQ (reference sequence). The CDR3 DNA sequence: TGTGCCAGCAGCTTACAGGGACTAGCGGGAGGAGGAGAGACCCAGTACTTC. This codes for CASSLQGLAGGGETQYF.

The V and J genes are TRBV3-1 and TRBJ1-5; D perhaps matches TRBD1 (5 bases). This CDR3 is 17 amino acids long. The germline V gene encodes CDR1 LGHDT and CDR2 YNNKEL (reference sequence). The germline V and J ends were trimmed by 1 base and 6 bases, with 19 bases remaining between them. CDR3 coding DNA: TGTGCCAGCAGCCAAGGGAGTTGGGGGGTCGAGAGTCAGCCCCAGCATTTT. It is translated as CASSQGSWGVESQPQHF.

The sample holds a few counts of this clonotype. Written as DNA, the CDR3 is TGTGCCAGCAGCTTCGGGACAGGGGGATACATTCAGTACTTC. Translation gives CASSFGTGGYIQYF. The chain couples TRBV7-2 to TRBJ2-4; TRBD1 agrees at 11 bases. This CDR3 is 14 amino acids long. Germline V gene lookup returns CDR1 SGHTA and CDR2 FQGNSA. V trimming: 3 bases; J trimming: 8 bases; junction bases outside the gene matches: 3.

In this sample, this clonotype turned up a few times. Here the CDR3 reads CSVVGDSSYNEQFF. CDR3 nucleotide sequence: TGCAGCGTTGTTGGGGACAGCTCCTACAATGAGCAGTTCTTC. V gene TRBV29-1 combines with J gene TRBJ2-1, with 7 nucleotides matching TRBD1. The CDR3 sequence is 14 residues long. Germline V lookup: CDR1 SQVTM, CDR2 ANQGSEA. The trim removed 4 bases at V and 0 bases at J, leaving 3 bases unmatched.